This T cell receptor (beta chain) was recovered during a study of T cells after posttransplantation cyclophosphamide. General observations from the study: Donor-recipient repertoire similarity was low at 1-2 months, rising over year one. TRB clonality was highly associated with recipient CMV seropositivity and reactivation. Tissue-infiltrating T cells from skin or gut overlapped little with blood T cells.

This clone was seen at least ten times. No antigen is known for it. Some clones are missing from TCRdb's copy, which holds only in-frame ones; the method was immunoSEQ multiplex PCR. The sample has more than 9,000 clones, none seen only once; the top ten hold approximately 15%. A marrow graft followed busulfan-fludarabine conditioning, with cyclophosphamide on days +3 and +4. The CDR3 is 15 residues long. Trimming removed 6 bases from V and 5 bases from J; junction bases left unmatched: 9. Germline lookup yields CDR1 SNHLY and CDR2 FYNNEI. Material: PBMCs, obtained after allogeneic stem cell transplant with posttransplant cyclophosphamide. The sequence derives from a female patient between 35 and 55 years old who received an allogeneic stem cell transplant from a related donor, was CMV-positive, and had no GVHD. A subset of T cells may come from the graft donor. The chain recombines TRBV2 with TRBJ1-5, with 8 bases lining up with TRBD1. CDR3 residues: CASREDRATYQPQHF. Here the CDR3 DNA reads TGTGCCAGCAGGGAGGACAGGGCTACCTATCAGCCCCAGCATTTT.